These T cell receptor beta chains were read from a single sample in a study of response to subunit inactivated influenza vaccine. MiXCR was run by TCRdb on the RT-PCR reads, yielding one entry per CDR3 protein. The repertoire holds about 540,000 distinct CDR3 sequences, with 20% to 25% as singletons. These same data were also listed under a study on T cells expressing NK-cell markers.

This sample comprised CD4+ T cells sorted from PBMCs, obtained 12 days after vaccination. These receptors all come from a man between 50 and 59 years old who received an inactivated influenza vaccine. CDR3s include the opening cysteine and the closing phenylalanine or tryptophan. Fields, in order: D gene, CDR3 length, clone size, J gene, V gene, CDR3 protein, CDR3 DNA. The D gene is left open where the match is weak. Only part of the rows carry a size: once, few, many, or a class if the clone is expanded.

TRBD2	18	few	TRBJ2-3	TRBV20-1	CSARDNGGAGFGTDTQYF	TGCAGTGCTAGAGATAACGGGGGGGCCGGGTTTGGCACAGATACGCAGTATTTT
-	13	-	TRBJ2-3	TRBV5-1	CATKLQGIDTQYF	TGCGCCACCAAACTCCAGGGAATAGATACGCAGTATTTT
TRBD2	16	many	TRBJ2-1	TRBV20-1	CSATGLAGVPYNEQFF	TGCAGTGCCACGGGACTAGCGGGAGTACCCTACAATGAGCAGTTCTTC
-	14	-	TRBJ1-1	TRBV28	CASIGAGKVTEAFF	TGTGCCAGCATAGGAGCAGGGAAGGTAACTGAAGCTTTCTTT
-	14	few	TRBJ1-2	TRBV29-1	CSVAGNPGRYGYTF	TGCAGCGTCGCAGGTAACCCGGGTCGATATGGCTACACCTTC
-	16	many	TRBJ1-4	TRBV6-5	CASSYSSLGVGEKLFF	TGTGCCAGCAGTTACTCGAGTTTGGGGGTGGGTGAAAAACTGTTTTTT
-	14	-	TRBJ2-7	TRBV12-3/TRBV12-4	CASSPLGPPGEQYF	TGTGCCAGCAGCCCACTAGGGCCCCCCGGCGAGCAGTACTTC
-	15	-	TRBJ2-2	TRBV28	CASSRRGALPGELFF	TGTGCCAGCAGTCGAAGGGGGGCTCTCCCCGGGGAGCTGTTTTTT
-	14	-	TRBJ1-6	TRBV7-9	CASSSQGTVSPLHF	TGTGCCAGCAGCTCACAGGGCACTGTGTCACCCCTCCACTTT
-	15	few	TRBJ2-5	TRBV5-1	CASSLVGARRETQYF	TGCGCCAGCAGCTTGGTCGGGGCGCGTCGGGAGACCCAGTACTTC
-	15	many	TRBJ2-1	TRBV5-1	CASTPRGSGNNEQFF	TGCGCCAGCACCCCGAGGGGTTCTGGGAACAATGAGCAGTTCTTC
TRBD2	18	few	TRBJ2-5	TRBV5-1	CASSSGGTSGNRQETQYF	TGCGCCAGCAGCTCGGGAGGGACGAGCGGAAACCGTCAAGAGACCCAGTACTTC
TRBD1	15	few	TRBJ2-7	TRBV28	CASSRAGTGAHEQYF	TGTGCCAGCAGTCGGGCCGGGACAGGGGCCCACGAGCAGTACTTC
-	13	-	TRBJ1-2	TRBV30	CAWSVGAGTGYTF	TGTGCCTGGAGTGTAGGGGCAGGGACTGGCTACACCTTC
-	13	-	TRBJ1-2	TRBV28	CASGVGPHYGYTF	TGTGCCAGCGGAGTGGGCCCTCACTATGGCTACACCTTC
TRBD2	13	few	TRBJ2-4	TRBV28	CASTSAGINIQYF	TGTGCCAGCACTTCAGCGGGGATCAACATTCAGTACTTC
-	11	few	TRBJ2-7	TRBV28	CASSFRDEQYF	TGTGCCAGCAGTTTCCGAGACGAGCAGTACTTC
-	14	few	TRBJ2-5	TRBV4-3	CASSQGPRTETQYF	TGCGCCAGCAGCCAAGGCCCTCGAACAGAGACCCAGTACTTC
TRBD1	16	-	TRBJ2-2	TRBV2	CASSESPGQGIGELFF	TGTGCCAGCAGTGAATCTCCGGGACAGGGTATCGGGGAGCTGTTTTTT
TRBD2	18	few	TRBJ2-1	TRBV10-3	CAISERTSGRVTYNEQFF	TGTGCCATCAGTGAGAGAACTAGCGGGAGGGTTACCTACAATGAGCAGTTCTTC
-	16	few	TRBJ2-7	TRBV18	CASSPPDRLSTYEQYF	TGTGCCAGCTCACCACCCGACAGGCTTTCCACCTACGAGCAGTACTTC
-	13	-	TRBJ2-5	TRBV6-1	CASSERHQETQYF	TGTGCCAGCAGTGAACGACACCAAGAGACCCAGTACTTC
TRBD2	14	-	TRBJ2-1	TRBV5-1	CASTGTSVNNEQFF	TGCGCCAGCACCGGGACTAGCGTCAACAATGAGCAGTTCTTC
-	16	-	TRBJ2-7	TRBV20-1	CSARDLSGRLDYEQYF	TGCAGTGCTAGAGATTTATCAGGAAGACTGGACTACGAGCAGTACTTC
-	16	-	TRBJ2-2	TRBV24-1	CATSDFSGRNTGELFF	TGTGCCACCAGTGATTTTAGCGGACGGAACACCGGGGAGCTGTTTTTT
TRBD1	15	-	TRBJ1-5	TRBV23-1	CASNSRDRLRGPQHF	TGCGCCAGCAATAGCCGGGACAGACTCAGGGGGCCCCAGCATTTT
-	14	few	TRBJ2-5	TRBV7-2	CASSPDRTLETQYF	TGTGCCAGCAGCCCCGACAGGACCTTAGAGACCCAGTACTTC
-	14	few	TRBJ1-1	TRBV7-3	CASSPGLGMGEAFF	TGTGCCAGCAGCCCCGGCCTGGGGATGGGTGAAGCTTTCTTT
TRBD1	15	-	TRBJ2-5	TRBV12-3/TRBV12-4	CASRPRQGVRETQYF	TGTGCCAGCAGGCCGAGACAGGGTGTGCGAGAGACCCAGTACTTC
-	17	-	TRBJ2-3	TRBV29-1	CSVEDYGGQLLTDTQYF	TGCAGCGTTGAAGATTACGGGGGGCAATTACTCACAGATACGCAGTATTTT
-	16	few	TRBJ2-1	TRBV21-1	CASIPRPGSNYNEQFF	TGTGCCAGCATCCCGAGGCCCGGGTCCAACTACAATGAGCAGTTCTTC
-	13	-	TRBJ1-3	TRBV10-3	CAIRPSSGNTIYF	TGTGCCATCAGACCCAGCTCTGGAAACACCATATATTTT
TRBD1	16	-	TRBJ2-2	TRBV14	CASSQEGTGAPGELFF	TGTGCCAGCAGCCAAGAAGGGACAGGGGCGCCCGGGGAGCTGTTTTTT
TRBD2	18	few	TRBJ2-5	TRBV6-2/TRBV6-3	CASSRRTDLLAGQETQYF	TGTGCCAGCAGCCGACGGACCGACTTGTTAGCGGGACAAGAGACCCAGTACTTC
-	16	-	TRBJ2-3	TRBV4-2	CASSQEKRVTTDTQYF	TGTGCCAGCAGCCAAGAGAAGCGGGTTACCACAGATACGCAGTATTTT
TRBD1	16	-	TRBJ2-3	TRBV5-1	CASSLEDSHRGRTQYF	TGCGCCAGCAGCTTGGAGGACAGCCATAGGGGGCGTACGCAGTATTTT
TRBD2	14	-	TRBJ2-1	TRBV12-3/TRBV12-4	CASRARGGGYEQFF	TGTGCCAGCAGGGCTCGGGGCGGGGGTTATGAGCAGTTCTTC
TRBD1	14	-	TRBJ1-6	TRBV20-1	CSARGAGGSSPLHF	TGCAGTGCTAGAGGTGCAGGGGGCAGCTCACCCCTCCACTTT
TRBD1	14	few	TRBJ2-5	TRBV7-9	CASSADRARETQYF	TGTGCCAGCAGCGCTGACAGGGCGAGAGAGACCCAGTACTTC
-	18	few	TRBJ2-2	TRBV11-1	CASNLSPDGLTNTGELFF	TGTGCCAGCAACCTAAGCCCGGACGGATTAACGAACACCGGGGAGCTGTTTTTT
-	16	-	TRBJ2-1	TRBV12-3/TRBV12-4	CASSLWRGGGSHEQFF	TGTGCCAGCAGTTTATGGCGTGGAGGGGGGTCGCATGAGCAGTTCTTC
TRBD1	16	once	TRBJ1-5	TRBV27	CASSLQGGHSNQPQHF	TGTGCCAGCAGTTTACAGGGGGGGCATAGCAATCAGCCCCAGCATTTT
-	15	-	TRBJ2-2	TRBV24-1	CATSELDGRAGELFF	TGTGCCACCAGTGAGCTTGACGGGAGAGCCGGGGAGCTGTTTTTT
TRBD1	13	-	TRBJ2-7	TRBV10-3	CAISDQGAHEQYF	TGTGCCATCAGTGATCAGGGGGCCCACGAGCAGTACTTC
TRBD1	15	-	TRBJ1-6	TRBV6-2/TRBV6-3	CASSPQGYQDSPLHF	TGTGCCAGCAGTCCACAGGGGTACCAAGATTCACCCCTCCACTTT
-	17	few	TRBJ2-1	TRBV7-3	CASSSIPRVGGVYEQFF	TGTGCCAGCAGCTCCATACCCCGGGTCGGCGGTGTTTATGAGCAGTTCTTC
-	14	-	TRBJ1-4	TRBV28	CASSLLHRNEKLFF	TGTGCCAGCAGTTTACTTCACAGAAATGAAAAACTGTTTTTT
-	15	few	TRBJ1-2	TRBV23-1	CASSQGDKRLCGYTF	TGCGCCAGCAGTCAAGGGGACAAGCGACTATGTGGCTACACCTTC
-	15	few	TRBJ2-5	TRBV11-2	CASSLDPLAMETQYF	TGTGCCAGCAGCTTAGATCCATTAGCGATGGAGACCCAGTACTTC
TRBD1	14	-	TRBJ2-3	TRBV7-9	CAAGLTGVTDTQYF	TGTGCCGCAGGCCTGACAGGGGTTACAGATACGCAGTATTTT
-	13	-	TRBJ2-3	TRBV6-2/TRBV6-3	CASRWAGTDTQYF	TGTGCCAGCAGGTGGGCCGGCACAGATACGCAGTATTTT
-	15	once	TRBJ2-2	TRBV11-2	CASSLELANTGELFF	TGTGCCAGCAGCTTAGAGCTAGCGAACACCGGGGAGCTGTTTTTT
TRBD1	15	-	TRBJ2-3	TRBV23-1	CASSQSLQGTDTQYF	TGCGCCAGCAGTCAATCGTTACAGGGGACAGATACGCAGTATTTT
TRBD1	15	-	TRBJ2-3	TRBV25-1	CASSAKGQHTDTQYF	TGTGCCAGCAGTGCCAAGGGACAGCACACAGATACGCAGTATTTT
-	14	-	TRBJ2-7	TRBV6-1	CASSDSGRAYEQYF	TGTGCCAGCAGCGATAGCGGCCGCGCCTACGAGCAGTACTTC
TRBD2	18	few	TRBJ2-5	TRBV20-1	CSASRGLAGGKLQETQYF	TGCAGTGCTAGTCGGGGACTAGCGGGAGGAAAACTCCAAGAGACCCAGTACTTC